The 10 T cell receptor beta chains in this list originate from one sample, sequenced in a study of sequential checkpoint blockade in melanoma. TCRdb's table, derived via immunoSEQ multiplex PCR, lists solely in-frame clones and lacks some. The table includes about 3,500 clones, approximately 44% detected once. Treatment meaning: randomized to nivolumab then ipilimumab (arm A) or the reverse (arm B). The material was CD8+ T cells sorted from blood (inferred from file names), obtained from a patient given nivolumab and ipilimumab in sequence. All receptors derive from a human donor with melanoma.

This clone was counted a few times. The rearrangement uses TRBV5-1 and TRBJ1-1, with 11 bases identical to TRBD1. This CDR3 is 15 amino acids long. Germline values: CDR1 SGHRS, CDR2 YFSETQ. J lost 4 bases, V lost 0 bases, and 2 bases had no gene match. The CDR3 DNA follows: TGCGCCAGCAGCTTGGCCGGGACAGGGGGCACTGAAGCTTTCTTT. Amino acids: CASSLAGTGGTEAFF.

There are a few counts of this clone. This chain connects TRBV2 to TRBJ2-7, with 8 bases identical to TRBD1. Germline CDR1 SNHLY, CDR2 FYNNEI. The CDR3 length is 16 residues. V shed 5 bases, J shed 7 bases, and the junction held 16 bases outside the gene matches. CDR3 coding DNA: TGTGCCAGCAGTTCCCTTAGGGACAGGACCAGGGGGGAGCAGTACTTC. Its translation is CASSSLRDRTRGEQYF.

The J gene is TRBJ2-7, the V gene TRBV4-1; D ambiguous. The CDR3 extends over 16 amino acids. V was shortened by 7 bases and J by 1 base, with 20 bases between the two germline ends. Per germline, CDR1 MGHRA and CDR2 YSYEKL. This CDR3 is CASTHEEETPSYEQYF. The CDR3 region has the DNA TGCGCCAGCACCCATGAAGAGGAGACCCCATCCTACGAGCAGTACTTC.

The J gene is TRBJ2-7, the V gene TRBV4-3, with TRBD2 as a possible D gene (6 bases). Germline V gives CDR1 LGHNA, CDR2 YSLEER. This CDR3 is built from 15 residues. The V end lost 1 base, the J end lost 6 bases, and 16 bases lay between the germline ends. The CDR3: CASSQGTLARGEQYF. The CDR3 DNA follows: TGCGCCAGCAGCCAAGGTACTCTAGCGCGGGGCGAGCAGTACTTC.

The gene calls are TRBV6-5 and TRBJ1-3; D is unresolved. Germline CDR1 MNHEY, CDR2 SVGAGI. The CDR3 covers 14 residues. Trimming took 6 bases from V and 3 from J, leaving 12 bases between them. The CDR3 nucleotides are TGTGCCAGCAGCCTTGGAGGGCTTGGAAACACCATATATTTT. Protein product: CASSLGGLGNTIYF.

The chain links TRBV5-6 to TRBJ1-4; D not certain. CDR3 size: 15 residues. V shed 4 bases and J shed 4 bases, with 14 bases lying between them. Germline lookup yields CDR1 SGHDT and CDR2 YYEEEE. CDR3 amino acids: CASSRGGYDNEKLFF. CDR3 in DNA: TGTGCCAGCAGCCGTGGAGGGTATGATAATGAAAAACTGTTTTTT. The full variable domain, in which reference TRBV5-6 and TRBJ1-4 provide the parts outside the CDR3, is DAGVTQSPTHLIKTRGQQVTLRCSPKSGHDTVSWYQQALGQGPQFIFQYYEEEERQRGNFPDRFSGHQFPNYSSELNVNALLLGDSALYLCASSRGGYDNEKLFFGSGTQLSVL.

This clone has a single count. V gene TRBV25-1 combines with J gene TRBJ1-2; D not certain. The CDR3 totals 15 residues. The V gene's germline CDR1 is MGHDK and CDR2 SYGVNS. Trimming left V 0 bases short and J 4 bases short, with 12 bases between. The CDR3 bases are TGTGCCAGCAGTGAATATTTTGAGGCTGGCTATGGCTACACCTTC. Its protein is CASSEYFEAGYGYTF.

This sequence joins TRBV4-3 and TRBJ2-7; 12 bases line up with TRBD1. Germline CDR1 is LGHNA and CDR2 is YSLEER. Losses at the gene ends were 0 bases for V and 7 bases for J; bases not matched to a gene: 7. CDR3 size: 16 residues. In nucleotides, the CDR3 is TGCGCCAGCAGCCAAGATGCGGGACAGGGGGCTTCGGAGCAGTACTTC. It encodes CASSQDAGQGASEQYF.

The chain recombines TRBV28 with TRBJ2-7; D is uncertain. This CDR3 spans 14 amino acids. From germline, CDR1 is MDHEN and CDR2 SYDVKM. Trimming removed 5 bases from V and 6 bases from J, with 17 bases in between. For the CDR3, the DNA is TGTGCCAGCAGTCAAAATCTCGCTCGGTCCGAGCAGTACTTC. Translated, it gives CASSQNLARSEQYF. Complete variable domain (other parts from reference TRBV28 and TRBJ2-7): DVKVTQSSRYLVKRTGEKVFLECVQDMDHENMFWYRQDPGLGLRLIYFSYDVKMKEKGDIPEGYSVSREKKERFSLILESASTNQTSMYLCASSQNLARSEQYFGPGTRLTVT.

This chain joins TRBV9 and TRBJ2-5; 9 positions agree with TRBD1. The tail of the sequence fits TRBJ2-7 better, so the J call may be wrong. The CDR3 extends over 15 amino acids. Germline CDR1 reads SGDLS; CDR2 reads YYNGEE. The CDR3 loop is CASSVNDRGIYEQYF. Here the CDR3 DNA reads TGTGCCAGCAGCGTTAATGACAGGGGGATCTACGAGCAGTACTTC.